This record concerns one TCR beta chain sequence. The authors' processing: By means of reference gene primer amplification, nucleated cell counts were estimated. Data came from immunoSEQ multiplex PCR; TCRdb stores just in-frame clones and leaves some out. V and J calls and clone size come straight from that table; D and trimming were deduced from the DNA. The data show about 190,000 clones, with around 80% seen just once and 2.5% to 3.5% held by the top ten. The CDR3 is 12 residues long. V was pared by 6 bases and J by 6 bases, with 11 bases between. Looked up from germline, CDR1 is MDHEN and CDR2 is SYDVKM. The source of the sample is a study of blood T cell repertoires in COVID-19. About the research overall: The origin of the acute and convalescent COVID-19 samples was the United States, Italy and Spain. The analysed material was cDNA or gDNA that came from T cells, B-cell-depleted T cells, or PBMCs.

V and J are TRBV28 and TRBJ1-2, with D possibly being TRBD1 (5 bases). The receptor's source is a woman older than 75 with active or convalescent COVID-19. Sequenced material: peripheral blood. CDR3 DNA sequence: TGTGCCAGCAGGGGGCAGGAGCATGGCTACACCTTC. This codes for CASRGQEHGYTF.